Reported below is one T cell receptor (beta chain). The CDR3 totals 14 residues. V lost 1 base, J lost 7 bases, and 16 bases lay in between. Per the germline V gene, CDR1 is SQVTM and CDR2 is ANQGSEA. The data were taken from a study of blood T cells in healthy people across ages. A second PCR of 7 to 11 cycles used a sample-barcoded 5' primer and a J-beta primer mix. TCRdb reprocessed the 5' RACE reads via MiXCR and lists one record per CDR3 protein. The sample has about 1.8 million distinct CDR3 sequences; 49% are singletons. The TCR comes from a woman aged 40 to 50 in good health. This sequence joins TRBV29-1 and TRBJ1-1; TRBD1 might be the D (6 bases). The specimen sequenced was blood. The CDR3 DNA sequence: TGCAGCGTTGAAGGAAGGGGGATGGTCGGTGAAGCTTTCTTT. Residues: CSVEGRGMVGEAFF.